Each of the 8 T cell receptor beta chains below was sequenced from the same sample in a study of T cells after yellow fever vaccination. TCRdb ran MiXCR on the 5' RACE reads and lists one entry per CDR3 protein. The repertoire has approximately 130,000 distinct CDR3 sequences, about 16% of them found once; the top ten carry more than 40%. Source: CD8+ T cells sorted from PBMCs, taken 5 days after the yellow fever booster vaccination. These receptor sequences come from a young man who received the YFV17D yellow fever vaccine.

The CDR3 sequence is CASSARGRSTDTQYF. CDR3 sequence (DNA): TGTGCCAGCAGCGCGAGGGGGCGTAGTACAGATACGCAGTATTTT. V and J are TRBV7-9 and TRBJ2-3; 7 bases agree with TRBD1. Germline loops: CDR1 SEHNR, CDR2 FQNEAQ (reference sequence). The CDR3 is 15 residues long. V gave up 5 bases and J gave up 3 bases; unmatched junction bases: 8.

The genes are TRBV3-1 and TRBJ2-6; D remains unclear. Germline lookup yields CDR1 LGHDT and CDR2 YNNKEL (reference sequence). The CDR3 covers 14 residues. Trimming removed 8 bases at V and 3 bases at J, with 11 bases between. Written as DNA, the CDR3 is TGTGCCAGCGGTCCGCCCCTTGGGGCCAACGTCCTGACTTTC. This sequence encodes CASGPPLGANVLTF.

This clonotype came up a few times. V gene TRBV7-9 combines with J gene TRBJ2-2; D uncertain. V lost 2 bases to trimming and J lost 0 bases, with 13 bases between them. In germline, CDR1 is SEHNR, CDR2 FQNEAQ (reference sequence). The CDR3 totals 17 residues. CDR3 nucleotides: TGTGCCAGCAGCTTATCGATAGCCAGCGCGAACACCGGGGAGCTGTTTTTT. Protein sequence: CASSLSIASANTGELFF.

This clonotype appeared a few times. This CDR3 is CASSQGAGGTDTQYF. The CDR3 DNA reads as TGCGCCAGCAGCCAAGGGGCAGGCGGCACAGATACGCAGTATTTT. The chain is built from TRBV4-3 and TRBJ2-3, with D unresolved. This CDR3 is built from 15 residues. The ends were cut back, 1 base at V and 1 base at J, with 9 bases in the middle. Germline V CDR1 and CDR2: LGHNA, YSLEER.

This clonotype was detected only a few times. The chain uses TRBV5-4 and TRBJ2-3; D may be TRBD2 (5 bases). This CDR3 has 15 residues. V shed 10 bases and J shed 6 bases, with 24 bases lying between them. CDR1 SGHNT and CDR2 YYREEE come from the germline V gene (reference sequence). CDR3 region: CAGRAGVTVSDTQYF. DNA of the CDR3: TGTGCCGGGCGGGCGGGCGTCACAGTTTCGGATACGCAGTATTTT. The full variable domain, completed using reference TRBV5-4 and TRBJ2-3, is ETGVTQSPTHLIKTRGQQVTLRCSSQSGHNTVSWYQQALGQGPQFIFQYYREEENGRGNFPPRFSGLQFPNYSSELNVNALELDDSALYLCAGRAGVTVSDTQYFGPGTRLTVL.

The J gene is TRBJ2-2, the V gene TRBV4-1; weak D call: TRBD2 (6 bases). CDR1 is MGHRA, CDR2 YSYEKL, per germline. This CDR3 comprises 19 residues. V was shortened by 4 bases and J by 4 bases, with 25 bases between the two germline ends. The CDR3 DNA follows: TGCGCCAGCAGCCCACCCCTTTTGGACTACTCCCAACCCACCGGGGAGCTGTTTTTT. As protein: CASSPPLLDYSQPTGELFF.

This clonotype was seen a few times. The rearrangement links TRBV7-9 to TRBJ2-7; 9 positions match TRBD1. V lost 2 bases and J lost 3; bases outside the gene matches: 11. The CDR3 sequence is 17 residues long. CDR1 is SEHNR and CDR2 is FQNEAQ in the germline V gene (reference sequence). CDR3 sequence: CASSLPNPGQGNYEQYF. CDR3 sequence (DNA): TGTGCCAGCAGCTTACCAAACCCGGGACAGGGTAACTACGAGCAGTACTTC.

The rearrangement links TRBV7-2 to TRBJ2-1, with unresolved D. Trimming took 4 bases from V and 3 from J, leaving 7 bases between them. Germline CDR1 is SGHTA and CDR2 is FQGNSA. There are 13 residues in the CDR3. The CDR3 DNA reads TGTGCCAGCAGCTCCGGTCTCTACAATGAGCAGTTCTTC. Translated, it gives CASSSGLYNEQFF. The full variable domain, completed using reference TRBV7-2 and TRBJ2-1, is GAGVSQSPSNKVTEKGKDVELRCDPISGHTALYWYRQSLGQGLEFLIYFQGNSAPDKSGLPSDRFSAERTGGSVSTLTIQRTQQEDSAVYLCASSSGLYNEQFFGPGTRLTVL.